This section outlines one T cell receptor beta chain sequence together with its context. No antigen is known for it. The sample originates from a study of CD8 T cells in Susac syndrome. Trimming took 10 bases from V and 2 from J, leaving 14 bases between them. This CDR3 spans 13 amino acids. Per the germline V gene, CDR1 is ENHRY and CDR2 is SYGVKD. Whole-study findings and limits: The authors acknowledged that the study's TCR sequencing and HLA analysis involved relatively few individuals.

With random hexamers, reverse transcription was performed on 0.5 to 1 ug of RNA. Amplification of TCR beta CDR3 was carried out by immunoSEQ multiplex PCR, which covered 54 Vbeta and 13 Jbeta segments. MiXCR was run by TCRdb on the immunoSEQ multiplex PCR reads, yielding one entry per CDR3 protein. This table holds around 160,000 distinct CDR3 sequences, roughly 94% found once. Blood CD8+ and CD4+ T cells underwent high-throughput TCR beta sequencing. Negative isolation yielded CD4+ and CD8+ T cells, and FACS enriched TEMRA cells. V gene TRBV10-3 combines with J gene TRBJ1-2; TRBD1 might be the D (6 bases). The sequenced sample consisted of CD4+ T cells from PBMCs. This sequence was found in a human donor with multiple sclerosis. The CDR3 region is CATVGGANYGYTF. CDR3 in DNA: TGTGCCACTGTTGGGGGCGCGAACTATGGCTACACCTTC.